Sequencing of this T cell receptor (beta chain) was carried out in a study of cytomegalovirus exposure and HLA in healthy donors. The ends lost 2 bases at V and 4 bases at J; junction bases unmatched: 4. From germline, CDR1 is MGHRA and CDR2 YSYEKL. The CDR3 spans 14 residues. The PCR had 60 Vbeta and 13 Jbeta primers. The table came from immunoSEQ multiplex PCR; TCRdb's copy has only in-frame clones and leaves some out. The sample yields some 200,000 clones, 65% to 85% seen once. The J gene is TRBJ2-5, the V gene TRBV4-1; TRBD1 aligns across 7 bases. Material: PBMCs. This TCR came from a boy aged 2 to 9 in good health and CMV-seronegative. CDR3 amino acids: CASSQSTGLETQYF. CDR3 sequence (DNA): TGCGCCAGCAGCCAATCGACAGGGTTAGAGACCCAGTACTTC.